Reported below is one TCR beta chain. The data were taken from a study of OX40 agonist ivuxolimab in advanced cancers. Study at large: Patients assigned to dose escalation were diagnosed with hepatocellular carcinoma, melanoma, renal cell or head and neck cancer. Treatment received earlier with anti-PD-1, anti-PD-L1 or anti-CTLA-4 agents was allowed, and more than 35% had some.

Patients who had autoimmune disease history or got systemic immunosuppression were left out. On cycle 4 day 1 and cycle 7 day 1, as well as at baseline, blood was sampled. The CDR3 sequence is 13 residues long. Trimming stripped 5 bases from V and 8 bases from J, with 18 bases between. The germline V gene has CDR1 SQVTM and CDR2 ANQGSEA. TCRdb keeps only in-frame clones here, not all; method: immunoSEQ multiplex PCR. The sample contains about 40,000 clones, 92% of which appear only once. The chain combines TRBV29-1 with TRBJ1-2; D is uncertain. The source was CD4+ or CD8+ T cells sorted from blood, collected in a trial of the OX40 agonist ivuxolimab. The clonotype originates from an adult with an advanced solid tumor such as melanoma, head and neck, liver or kidney cancer. Here the CDR3 reads CSVLFAGHEGYTF. The CDR3 DNA reads TGCAGCGTTCTATTCGCTGGGCACGAAGGCTACACCTTC.